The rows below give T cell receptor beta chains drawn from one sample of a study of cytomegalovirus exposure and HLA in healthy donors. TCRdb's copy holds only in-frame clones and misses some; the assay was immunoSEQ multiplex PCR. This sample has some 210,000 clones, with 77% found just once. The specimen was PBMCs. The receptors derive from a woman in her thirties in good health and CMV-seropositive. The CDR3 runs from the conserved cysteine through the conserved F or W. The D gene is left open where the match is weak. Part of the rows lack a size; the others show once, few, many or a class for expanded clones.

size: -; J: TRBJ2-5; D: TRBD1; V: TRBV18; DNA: TGTGCCAGCTCACCATTAGGGACAGGGTTTGAGACCCAGTACTTC; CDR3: CASSPLGTGFETQYF
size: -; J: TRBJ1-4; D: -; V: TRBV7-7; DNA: TGTGCTAGCAGCATCGGGGGAGGAGGTGAAAAACTGTTTTTT; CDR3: CASSIGGGGEKLFF
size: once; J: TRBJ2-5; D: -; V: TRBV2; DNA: TGTGCCAGCAGTGAAGCGAAAACAGGGCAGTACTTC; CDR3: CASSEAKTGQYF
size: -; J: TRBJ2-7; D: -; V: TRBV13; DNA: TGTGCCAGCAGCCCCAAGGCAGGGTACAACGAGCAGTACTTC; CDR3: CASSPKAGYNEQYF
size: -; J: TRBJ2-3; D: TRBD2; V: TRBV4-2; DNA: TGTGCCAGCAGCCAAGAGGCGGGTGGGGGGGGCACAGATACGCAGTATTTT; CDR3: CASSQEAGGGGTDTQYF
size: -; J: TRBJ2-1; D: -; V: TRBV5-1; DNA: TGCGCCAGCAGTGAGCGGGCCGACTACAATGAGCAGTTCTTC; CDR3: CASSERADYNEQFF
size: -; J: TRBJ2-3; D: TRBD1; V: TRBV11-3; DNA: TGTGCCAGCAGCCCCCTTGGGACAGACACAGATACGCAGTATTTT; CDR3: CASSPLGTDTDTQYF
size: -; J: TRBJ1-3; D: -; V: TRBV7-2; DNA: TGTGCCAGCAGCTTATCCGGTGGTGGAGCTGGAAACACCATATATTTT; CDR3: CASSLSGGGAGNTIYF
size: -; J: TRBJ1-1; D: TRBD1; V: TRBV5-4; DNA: TGTGCCAGCAGCTCTCAGGGGGAGGACACTGAAGCTTTCTTT; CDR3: CASSSQGEDTEAFF
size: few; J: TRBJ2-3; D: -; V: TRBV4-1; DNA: TGCGCCAGCAGCCAATGGGAGAGCACAGATACGCAGTATTTT; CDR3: CASSQWESTDTQYF
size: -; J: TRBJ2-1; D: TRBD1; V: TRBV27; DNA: TGTGCCAGCAGGTCGTCCGGACAGGGGTACAATGAGCAGTTCTTC; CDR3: CASRSSGQGYNEQFF
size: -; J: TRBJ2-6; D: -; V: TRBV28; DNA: TGTGCCACCCAATCTGGGGCCAACGTCCTGACTTTC; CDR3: CATQSGANVLTF
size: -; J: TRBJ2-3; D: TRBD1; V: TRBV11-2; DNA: TGTGCCAGCAGCTTTGGAGAAGGGACAGACCTCACAGATACGCAGTATTTT; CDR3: CASSFGEGTDLTDTQYF
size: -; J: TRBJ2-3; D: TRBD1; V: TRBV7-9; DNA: TGTGCCAGCAGCCAACAGACAGGGCGCACAGATACGCAGTATTTT; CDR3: CASSQQTGRTDTQYF
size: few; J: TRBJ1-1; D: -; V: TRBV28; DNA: TGTGCCAGCAGACTCAGGGGAGGGGAAGCTTTCTTT; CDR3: CASRLRGGEAFF
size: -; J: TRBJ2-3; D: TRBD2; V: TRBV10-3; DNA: TGTGCCATCAGTGAGTGGGTTAGCGGGGGACAAGATACGCAGTATTTT; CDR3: CAISEWVSGGQDTQYF
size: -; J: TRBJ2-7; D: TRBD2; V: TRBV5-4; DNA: TGTGCCAGCAGCCTCACTAGCGGGGGGGCAGTAGAGCAGTACTTC; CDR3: CASSLTSGGAVEQYF
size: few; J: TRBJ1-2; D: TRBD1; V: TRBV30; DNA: TGTGCCTGGAATCAGGGGGACTATGGCTACACCTTC; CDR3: CAWNQGDYGYTF
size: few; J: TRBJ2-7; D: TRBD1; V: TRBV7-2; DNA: TGTGCCAGCAGCTCAGTGGGGACAGGGGGGTTCTCCTACGAGCAGTACTTC; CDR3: CASSSVGTGGFSYEQYF
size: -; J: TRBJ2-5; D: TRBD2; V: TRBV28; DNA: TGTGCCAGCAGTGAGACGGGGCGCGGGAGATCGGAGACCCAGTACTTC; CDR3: CASSETGRGRSETQYF
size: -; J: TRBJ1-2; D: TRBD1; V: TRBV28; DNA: TGTGCCAGCAGCCTGGGACAGTACTATGGCTACACCTTC; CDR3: CASSLGQYYGYTF
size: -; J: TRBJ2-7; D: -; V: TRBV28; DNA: TGTGCCAGCAGAAGCCAGGGTCGCCCTATTGATGAGCGGTACTTC; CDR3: CASRSQGRPIDERYF
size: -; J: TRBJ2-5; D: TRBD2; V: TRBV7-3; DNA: TGTGCCAGCAGCCCGAGCGGGGGGGCGGGGGAGACCCAGTACTTC; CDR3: CASSPSGGAGETQYF
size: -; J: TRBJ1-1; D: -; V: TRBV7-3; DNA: TGTGCCAGCACCCTAAGCGGGGGACCGAACACTGAAGCTTTCTTT; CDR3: CASTLSGGPNTEAFF
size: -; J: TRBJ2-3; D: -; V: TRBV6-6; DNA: TGTGCCAGCAGTCCCGACCTCGGGGTGAGCGTGAATTTT; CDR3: CASSPDLGVSVNF
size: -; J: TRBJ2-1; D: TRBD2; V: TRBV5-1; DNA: TGCGCCAGCAGCTTGGGGGGAGCGGGAGAGAGTGAGCAGTTCTTC; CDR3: CASSLGGAGESEQFF
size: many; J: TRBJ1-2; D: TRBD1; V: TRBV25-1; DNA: TGTGCCAGCAGTGAATGGGACAGGGGATTAGACGGCTACACCTTC; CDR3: CASSEWDRGLDGYTF
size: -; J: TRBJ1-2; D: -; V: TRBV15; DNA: TGTGCCACCAGCAGAGACAGGGTACAATATGGCTACACCTTC; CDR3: CATSRDRVQYGYTF
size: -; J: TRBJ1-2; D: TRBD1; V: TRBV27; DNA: TGTGCCAGCCGTGGGACAGGGCGACCAAACTATGGCTACACCTTC; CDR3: CASRGTGRPNYGYTF
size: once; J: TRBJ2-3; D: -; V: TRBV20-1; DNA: TGCAGTGCTAGGGTCAGGGATACGCAGTATTTT; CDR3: CSARVRDTQYF
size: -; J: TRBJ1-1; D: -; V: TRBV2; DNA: TGTGCCAGCAGTGAAGTTGCAGGGTCCACTGAAGCTTTCTTT; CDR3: CASSEVAGSTEAFF
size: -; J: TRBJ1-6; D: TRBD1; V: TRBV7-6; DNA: TGTGCCAGCAGCCAACGACAGGGCTATAATTCACCCCTCCACTTT; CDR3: CASSQRQGYNSPLHF
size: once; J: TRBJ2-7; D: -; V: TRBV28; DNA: TGTGCCAGCAGTCCACCATTACCCCGACGGAGCTCCTACGAGCAGTACTTC; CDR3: CASSPPLPRRSSYEQYF
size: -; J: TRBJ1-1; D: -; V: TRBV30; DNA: TGTGCCTGGACCCCACAGGGATTCACTGAAGCTTTCTTT; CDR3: CAWTPQGFTEAFF
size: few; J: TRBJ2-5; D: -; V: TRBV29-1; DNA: TGCAGCGTTGAGAGAACAGCACAAGAGACCCAGTACTTC; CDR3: CSVERTAQETQYF
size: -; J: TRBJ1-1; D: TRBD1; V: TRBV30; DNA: TGTGCCTGGAGTGTTCCGGACAGGGCGAACACTGAAGCTTTCTTT; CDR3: CAWSVPDRANTEAFF
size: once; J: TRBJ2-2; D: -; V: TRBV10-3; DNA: TGTGCCATCAAGGGGTCTGGGAACACCGGGGAGCTGTTTTTT; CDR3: CAIKGSGNTGELFF
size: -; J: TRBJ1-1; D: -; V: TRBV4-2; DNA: TGTGCCAGCAGTACACTAAGGAACACTGAAGCTTTCTTT; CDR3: CASSTLRNTEAFF
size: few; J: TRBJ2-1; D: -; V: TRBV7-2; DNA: TGTGCCAGCAGCTTATTCACAGTTGAGCAGTTCTTC; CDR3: CASSLFTVEQFF
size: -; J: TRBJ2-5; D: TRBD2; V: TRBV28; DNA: TGTGCCAGCAGTATGTCTTTTTTGGCGGGGGGGCGAATTCAGGAGACCCAGTACTTC; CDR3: CASSMSFLAGGRIQETQYF
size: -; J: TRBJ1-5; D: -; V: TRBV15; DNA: TGTGCCACCTCGGGTAGGGGGAATCAGCCCCAGCATTTT; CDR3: CATSGRGNQPQHF